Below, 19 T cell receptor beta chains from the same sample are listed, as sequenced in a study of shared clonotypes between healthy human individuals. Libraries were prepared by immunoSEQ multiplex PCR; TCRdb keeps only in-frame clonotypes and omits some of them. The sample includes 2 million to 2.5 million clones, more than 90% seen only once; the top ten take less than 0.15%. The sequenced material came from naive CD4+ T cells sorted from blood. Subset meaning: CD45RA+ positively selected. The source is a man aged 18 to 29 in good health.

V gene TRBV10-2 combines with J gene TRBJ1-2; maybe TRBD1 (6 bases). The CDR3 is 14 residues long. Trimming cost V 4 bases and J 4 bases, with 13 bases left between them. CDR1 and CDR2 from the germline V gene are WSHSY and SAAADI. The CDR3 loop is CASSGQEQAYGYTF. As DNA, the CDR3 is TGCGCCAGCAGTGGACAGGAGCAGGCCTATGGCTACACCTTC.

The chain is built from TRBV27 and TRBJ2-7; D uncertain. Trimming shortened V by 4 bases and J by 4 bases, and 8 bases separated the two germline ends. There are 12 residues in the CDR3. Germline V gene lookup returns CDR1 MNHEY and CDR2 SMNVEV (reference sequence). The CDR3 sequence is CASSSTLYEQYF. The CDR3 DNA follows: TGTGCCAGCAGTTCCACGCTTTACGAGCAGTACTTC.

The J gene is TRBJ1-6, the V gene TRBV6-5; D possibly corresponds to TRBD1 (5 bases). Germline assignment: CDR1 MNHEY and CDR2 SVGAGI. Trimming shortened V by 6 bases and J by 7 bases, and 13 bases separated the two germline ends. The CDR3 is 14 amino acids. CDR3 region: CASRGELGNSPLHF. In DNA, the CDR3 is TGTGCCAGCAGAGGGGAATTGGGAAATTCACCCCTCCACTTT.

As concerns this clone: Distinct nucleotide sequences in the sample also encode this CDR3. As DNA, the CDR3 is TGTGCCAGCAGTTACCCGCAGGGTGAGCAGTTCTTC. This gives the protein CASSYPQGEQFF. J is TRBJ2-1 and V is TRBV6-5, with a possible D match to TRBD1 (5 bases). The CDR3 contains 12 residues. Germline-derived CDR1 and CDR2 are MNHEY and SVGAGI. V shed 2 bases and J shed 9 bases, with 8 bases lying between them.

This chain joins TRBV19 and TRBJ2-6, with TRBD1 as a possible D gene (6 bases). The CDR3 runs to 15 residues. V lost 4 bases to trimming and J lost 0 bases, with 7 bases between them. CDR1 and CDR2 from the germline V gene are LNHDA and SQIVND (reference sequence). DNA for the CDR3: TGTGCCAGTAGTAGGGGGCTCTCTGGGGCCAACGTCCTGACTTTC. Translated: CASSRGLSGANVLTF.

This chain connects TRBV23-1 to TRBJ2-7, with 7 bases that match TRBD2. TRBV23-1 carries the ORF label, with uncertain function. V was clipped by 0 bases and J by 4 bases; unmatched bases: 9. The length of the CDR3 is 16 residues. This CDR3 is CASSQSVTSDTYEQYF. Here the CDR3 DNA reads TGCGCCAGCAGTCAATCCGTCACTAGCGACACGTACGAGCAGTACTTC.

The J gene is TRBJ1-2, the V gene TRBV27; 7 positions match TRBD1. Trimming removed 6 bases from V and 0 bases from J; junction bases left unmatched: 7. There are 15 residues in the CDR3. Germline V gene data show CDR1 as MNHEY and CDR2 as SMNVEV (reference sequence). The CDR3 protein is CASRSDRRANYGYTF. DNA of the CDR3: TGTGCCAGCAGATCGGACAGGCGAGCTAACTATGGCTACACCTTC.

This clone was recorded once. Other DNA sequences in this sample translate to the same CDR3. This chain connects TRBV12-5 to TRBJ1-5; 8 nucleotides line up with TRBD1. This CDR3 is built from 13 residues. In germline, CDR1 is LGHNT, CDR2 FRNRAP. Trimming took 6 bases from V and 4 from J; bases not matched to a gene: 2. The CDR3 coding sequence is TGTGCTAGTGGCGGACAGGGTAATCAGCCCCAGCATTTT. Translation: CASGGQGNQPQHF.

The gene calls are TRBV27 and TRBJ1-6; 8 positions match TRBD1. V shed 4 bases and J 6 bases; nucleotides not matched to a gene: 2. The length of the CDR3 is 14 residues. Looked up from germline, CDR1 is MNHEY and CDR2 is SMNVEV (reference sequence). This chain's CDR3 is CASSWTGSNSPLHF. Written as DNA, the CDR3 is TGTGCCAGCAGTTGGACAGGGAGTAATTCACCCCTCCACTTT.

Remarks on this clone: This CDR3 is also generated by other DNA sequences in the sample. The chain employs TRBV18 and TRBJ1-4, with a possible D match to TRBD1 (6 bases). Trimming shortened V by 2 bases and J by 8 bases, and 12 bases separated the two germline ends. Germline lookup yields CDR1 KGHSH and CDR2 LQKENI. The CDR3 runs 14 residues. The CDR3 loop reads CASSPGQGSEKLFF. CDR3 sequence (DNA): TGTGCCAGCTCACCAGGGCAGGGGAGCGAAAAACTGTTTTTT.

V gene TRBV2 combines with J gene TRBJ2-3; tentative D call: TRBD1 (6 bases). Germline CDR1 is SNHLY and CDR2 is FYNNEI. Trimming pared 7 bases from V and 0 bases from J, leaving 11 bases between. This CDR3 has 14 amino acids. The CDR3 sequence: CASNWGHSTDTQYF. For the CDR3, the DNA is TGTGCCAGCAATTGGGGACACAGCACAGATACGCAGTATTTT. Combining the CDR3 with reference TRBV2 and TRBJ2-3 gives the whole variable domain EPEVTQTPSHQVTQMGQEVILRCVPISNHLYFYWYRQILGQKVEFLVSFYNNEISEKSEIFDDQFSVERPDGSNFTLKIRSTKLEDSAMYFCASNWGHSTDTQYFGPGTRLTVL.

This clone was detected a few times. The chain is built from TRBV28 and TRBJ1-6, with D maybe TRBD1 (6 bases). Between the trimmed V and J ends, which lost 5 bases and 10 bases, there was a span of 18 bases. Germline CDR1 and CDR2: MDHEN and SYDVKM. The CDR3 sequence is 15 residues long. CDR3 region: CASSPTRQVPSPLHF. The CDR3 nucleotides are TGTGCCAGCAGTCCTACAAGACAGGTCCCCTCACCCCTCCACTTT.

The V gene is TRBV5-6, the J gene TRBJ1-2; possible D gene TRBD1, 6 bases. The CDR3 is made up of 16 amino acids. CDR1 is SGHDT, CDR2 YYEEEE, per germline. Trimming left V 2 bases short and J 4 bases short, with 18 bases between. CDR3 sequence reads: CASSFRQVRGTYGYTF. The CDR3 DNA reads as TGTGCCAGCAGCTTTCGACAGGTCAGGGGCACCTATGGCTACACCTTC.

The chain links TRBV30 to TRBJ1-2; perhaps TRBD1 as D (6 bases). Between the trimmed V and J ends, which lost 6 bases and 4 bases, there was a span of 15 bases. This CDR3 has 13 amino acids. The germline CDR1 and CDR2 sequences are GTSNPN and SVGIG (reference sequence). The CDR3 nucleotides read TGTGCCTGCGGGGGGCAGGGCTCCTATGGCTACACCTTC. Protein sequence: CACGGQGSYGYTF.

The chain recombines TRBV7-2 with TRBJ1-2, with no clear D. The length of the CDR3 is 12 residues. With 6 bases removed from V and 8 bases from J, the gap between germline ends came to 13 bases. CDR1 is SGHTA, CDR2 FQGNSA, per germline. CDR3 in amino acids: CASSRPLIGYTF. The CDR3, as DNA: TGTGCCAGCAGTAGACCATTAATCGGCTACACCTTC.

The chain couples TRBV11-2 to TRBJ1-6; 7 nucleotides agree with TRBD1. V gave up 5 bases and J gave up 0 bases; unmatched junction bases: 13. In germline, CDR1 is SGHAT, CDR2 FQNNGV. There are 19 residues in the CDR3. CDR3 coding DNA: TGTGCCAGCAGCACACAGAGACCGGGACAGAGCTCCTATAATTCACCCCTCCACTTT. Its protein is CASSTQRPGQSSYNSPLHF.

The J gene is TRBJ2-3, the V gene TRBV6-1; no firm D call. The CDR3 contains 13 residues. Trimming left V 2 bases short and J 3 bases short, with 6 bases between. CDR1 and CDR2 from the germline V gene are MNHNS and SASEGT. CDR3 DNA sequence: TGTGCCAGCAGTGAATCCAGAACAGATACGCAGTATTTT. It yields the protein CASSESRTDTQYF.

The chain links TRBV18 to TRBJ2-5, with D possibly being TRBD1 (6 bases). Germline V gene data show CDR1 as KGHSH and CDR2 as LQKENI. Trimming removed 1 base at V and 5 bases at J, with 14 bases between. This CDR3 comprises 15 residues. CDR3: CASSPQRDMWETQYF. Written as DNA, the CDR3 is TGTGCCAGCTCACCACAAAGGGACATGTGGGAGACCCAGTACTTC.

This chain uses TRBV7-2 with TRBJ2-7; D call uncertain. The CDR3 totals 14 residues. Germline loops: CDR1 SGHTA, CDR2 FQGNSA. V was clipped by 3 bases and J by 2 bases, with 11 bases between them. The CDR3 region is CASSFPRPPYEQYF. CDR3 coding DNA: TGTGCCAGCAGCTTCCCCCGCCCGCCCTACGAGCAGTACTTC. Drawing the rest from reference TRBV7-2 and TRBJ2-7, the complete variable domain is GAGVSQSPSNKVTEKGKDVELRCDPISGHTALYWYRQSLGQGLEFLIYFQGNSAPDKSGLPSDRFSAERTGGSVSTLTIQRTQQEDSAVYLCASSFPRPPYEQYFGPGTRLTVT.